This TCR beta chain is drawn from a study of read filtering for tumor transcriptome and immune sequencing. Looking at the study overall: Mean patient age was 65.9 years, range roughly 40 to 85; 16 to 20 male, more than 11 female. RNA-seq yielded only about 75 to 1273 TCR reads, IR-seq about 3.5 to 11 million.

Every patient had bone marrow sampled while the disease was active. This library used 300 to 450 ng RNA and molecular barcoded adaptors spanning alpha/delta and beta/gamma chains. TCRdb re-derived calls from the reads in MiXCR, one entry per CDR3 protein. The sample contains approximately 20,000 distinct CDR3 sequences, 12% to 15% of which appear only once. Findings and limits, study-wide: Approximately 80% of IR-seq clonotypes had one read, totaling around 3.4% of reads; RNA-seq: roughly 76% and 46%.

This clonotype was counted at least ten times. The antigen is not known. The CDR3 is 16 amino acids. The germline CDR1 and CDR2 sequences are SGHAT and FQNNGV. Trimming removed 2 bases from V and 6 bases from J, with 17 bases in between. The chain uses TRBV11-2 and TRBJ2-1; D remains unclear. This clonotype was sampled from a donor at least 40 years old with multiple myeloma. The sample taken for sequencing was a population of CD138-negative cells sorted from bone marrow. DNA for the CDR3: TGTGCCAGCAGCTTATTAATAGGGCGGCTACCCAATGAGCAGTTCTTC. This codes for CASSLLIGRLPNEQFF.